This TCR beta chain comes out of a study of regulatory T cells in long-lasting Graves disease. Germline CDR1 reads LGHDT; CDR2 reads YNNKEL (reference sequence). Trimming took 0 bases from V and 4 from J; bases not matched to a gene: 7. This CDR3 region has 17 residues. The sample's time point: newly diagnosed GD, antithyroid drugs for less than 3 months. Construction of the TCR library relied on RNA isolated from PBMCs. The TCR beta library used iRepertoire HTBI primers with Arm-PCR amplification of CDR3. TCRdb reprocessed the multiplex PCR reads with MiXCR, giving one entry per CDR3 protein. The sample carries 420,000 or so distinct CDR3 sequences, roughly 15% recorded once. Study-level findings and limits: New patients shared fewer public clonotypes (about 1,000) than persistent patients did (approximately 2,700).

The sample holds many counts of this clonotype. Its target is not known. These data were likewise used in another study, on T cells in Graves' hyperthyroidism and ophthalmopathy.

The material sequenced was peripheral blood mononuclear cells (PBMCs), taken at new diagnosis, from a patient treated with antithyroid drugs. The origin of this receptor is a woman between 18 and 29 years old with Graves disease. This rearrangement joins TRBV3-1 to TRBJ2-2; 8 nucleotides match TRBD2. This CDR3 is CASSQDPSGSATGELFF. In DNA, the CDR3 is TGTGCCAGCAGCCAAGATCCGAGCGGGAGTGCCACCGGGGAGCTGTTTTTT.